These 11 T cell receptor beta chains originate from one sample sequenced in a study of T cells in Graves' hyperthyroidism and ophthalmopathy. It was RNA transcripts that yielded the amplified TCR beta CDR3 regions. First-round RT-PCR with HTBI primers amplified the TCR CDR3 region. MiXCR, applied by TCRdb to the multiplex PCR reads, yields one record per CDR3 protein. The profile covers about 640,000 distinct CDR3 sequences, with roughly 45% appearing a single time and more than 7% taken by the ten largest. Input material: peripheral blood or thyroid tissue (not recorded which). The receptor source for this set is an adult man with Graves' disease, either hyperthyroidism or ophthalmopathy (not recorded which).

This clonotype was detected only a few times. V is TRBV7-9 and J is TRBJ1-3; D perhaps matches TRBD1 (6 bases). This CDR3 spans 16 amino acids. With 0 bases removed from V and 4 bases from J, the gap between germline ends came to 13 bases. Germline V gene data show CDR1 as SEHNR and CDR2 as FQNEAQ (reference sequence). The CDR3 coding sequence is TGTGCCAGCAGCTTAGCGGGGAACAGGGCCGGAAACACCATATATTTT. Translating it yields CASSLAGNRAGNTIYF.

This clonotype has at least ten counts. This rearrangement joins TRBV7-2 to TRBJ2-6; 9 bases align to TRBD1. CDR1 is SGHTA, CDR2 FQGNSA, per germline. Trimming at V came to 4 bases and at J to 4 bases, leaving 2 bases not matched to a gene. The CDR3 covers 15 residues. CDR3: CASSYRGPGANVLTF. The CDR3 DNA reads TGTGCCAGCAGCTACAGGGGGCCGGGGGCCAACGTCCTGACTTTC.

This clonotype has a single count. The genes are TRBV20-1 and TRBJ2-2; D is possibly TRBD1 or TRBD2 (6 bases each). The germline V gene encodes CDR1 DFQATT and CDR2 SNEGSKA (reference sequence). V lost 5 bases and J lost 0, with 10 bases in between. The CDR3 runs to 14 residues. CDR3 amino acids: CSAHGGPNTGELFF. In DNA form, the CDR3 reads TGCAGTGCTCACGGGGGCCCGAACACCGGGGAGCTGTTTTTT.

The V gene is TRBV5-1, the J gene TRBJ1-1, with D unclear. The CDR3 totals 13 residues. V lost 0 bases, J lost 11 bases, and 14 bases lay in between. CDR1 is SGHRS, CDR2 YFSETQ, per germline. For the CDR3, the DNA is TGCGCCAGCAGCTTGGTCTCGGGGATCGGTGCTTTCTTT. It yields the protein CASSLVSGIGAFF.

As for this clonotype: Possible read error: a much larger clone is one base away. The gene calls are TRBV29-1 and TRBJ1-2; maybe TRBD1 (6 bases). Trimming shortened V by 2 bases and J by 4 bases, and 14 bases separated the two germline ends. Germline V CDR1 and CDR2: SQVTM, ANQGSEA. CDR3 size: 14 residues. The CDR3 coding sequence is TGCAGCGTTGAACCGGACAGCTCCTCCTATGGCTACACCTTC. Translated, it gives CSVEPDSSSYGYTF.

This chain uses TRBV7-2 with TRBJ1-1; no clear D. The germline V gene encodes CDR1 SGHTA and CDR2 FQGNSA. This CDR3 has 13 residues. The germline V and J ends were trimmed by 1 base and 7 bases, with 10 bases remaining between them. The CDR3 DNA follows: TGTGCCAGCAGCTTAGGGGTCCAGGTTGAAGCTTTCTTT. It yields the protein CASSLGVQVEAFF.

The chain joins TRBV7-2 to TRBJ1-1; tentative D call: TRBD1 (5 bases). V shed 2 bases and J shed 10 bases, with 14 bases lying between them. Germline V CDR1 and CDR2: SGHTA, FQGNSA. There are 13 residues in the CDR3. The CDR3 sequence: CASSLRGYEVAFF. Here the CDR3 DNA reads TGTGCCAGCAGCTTAAGGGGTTACGAAGTAGCTTTCTTT.

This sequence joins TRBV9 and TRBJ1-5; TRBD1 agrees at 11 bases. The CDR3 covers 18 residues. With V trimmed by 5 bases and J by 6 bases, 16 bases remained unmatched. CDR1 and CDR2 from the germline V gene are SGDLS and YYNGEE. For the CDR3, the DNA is TGTGCCAGCAGTGGAAGGACAGGGGGACAGGGGGTTTCTCAGCCCCAGCATTTT. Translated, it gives CASSGRTGGQGVSQPQHF.

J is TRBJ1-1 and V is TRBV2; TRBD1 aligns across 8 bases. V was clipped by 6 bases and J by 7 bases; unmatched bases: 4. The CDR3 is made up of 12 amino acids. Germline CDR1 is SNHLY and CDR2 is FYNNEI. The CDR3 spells CASSRGPGEAFF. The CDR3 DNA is TGTGCCAGCAGCAGGGGGCCGGGTGAAGCTTTCTTT.

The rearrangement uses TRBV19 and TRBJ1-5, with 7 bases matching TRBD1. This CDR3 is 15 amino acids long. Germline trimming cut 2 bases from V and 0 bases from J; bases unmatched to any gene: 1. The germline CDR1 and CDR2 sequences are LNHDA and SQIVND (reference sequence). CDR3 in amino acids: CASSIQGVSNQPQHF. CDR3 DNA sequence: TGTGCCAGTAGTATACAGGGGGTTAGCAATCAGCCCCAGCATTTT. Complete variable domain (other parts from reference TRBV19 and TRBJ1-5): DGGITQSPKYLFRKEGQNVTLSCEQNLNHDAMYWYRQDPGQGLRLIYYSQIVNDFQKGDIAEGYSVSREKKESFPLTVTSAQKNPTAFYLCASSIQGVSNQPQHFGDGTRLSIL.

The CDR3 DNA follows: TGTGCCAGCAACGGGGGAGGGTTTCAGCCCCAGCATTTT. Amino acid sequence: CASNGGGFQPQHF. The rearrangement links TRBV2 to TRBJ1-5; D is possibly TRBD1 (5 bases). The CDR3 is 13 amino acids. Germline V CDR1 and CDR2: SNHLY, FYNNEI. The germline V and J ends were trimmed by 7 bases and 6 bases, with 13 bases remaining between them.